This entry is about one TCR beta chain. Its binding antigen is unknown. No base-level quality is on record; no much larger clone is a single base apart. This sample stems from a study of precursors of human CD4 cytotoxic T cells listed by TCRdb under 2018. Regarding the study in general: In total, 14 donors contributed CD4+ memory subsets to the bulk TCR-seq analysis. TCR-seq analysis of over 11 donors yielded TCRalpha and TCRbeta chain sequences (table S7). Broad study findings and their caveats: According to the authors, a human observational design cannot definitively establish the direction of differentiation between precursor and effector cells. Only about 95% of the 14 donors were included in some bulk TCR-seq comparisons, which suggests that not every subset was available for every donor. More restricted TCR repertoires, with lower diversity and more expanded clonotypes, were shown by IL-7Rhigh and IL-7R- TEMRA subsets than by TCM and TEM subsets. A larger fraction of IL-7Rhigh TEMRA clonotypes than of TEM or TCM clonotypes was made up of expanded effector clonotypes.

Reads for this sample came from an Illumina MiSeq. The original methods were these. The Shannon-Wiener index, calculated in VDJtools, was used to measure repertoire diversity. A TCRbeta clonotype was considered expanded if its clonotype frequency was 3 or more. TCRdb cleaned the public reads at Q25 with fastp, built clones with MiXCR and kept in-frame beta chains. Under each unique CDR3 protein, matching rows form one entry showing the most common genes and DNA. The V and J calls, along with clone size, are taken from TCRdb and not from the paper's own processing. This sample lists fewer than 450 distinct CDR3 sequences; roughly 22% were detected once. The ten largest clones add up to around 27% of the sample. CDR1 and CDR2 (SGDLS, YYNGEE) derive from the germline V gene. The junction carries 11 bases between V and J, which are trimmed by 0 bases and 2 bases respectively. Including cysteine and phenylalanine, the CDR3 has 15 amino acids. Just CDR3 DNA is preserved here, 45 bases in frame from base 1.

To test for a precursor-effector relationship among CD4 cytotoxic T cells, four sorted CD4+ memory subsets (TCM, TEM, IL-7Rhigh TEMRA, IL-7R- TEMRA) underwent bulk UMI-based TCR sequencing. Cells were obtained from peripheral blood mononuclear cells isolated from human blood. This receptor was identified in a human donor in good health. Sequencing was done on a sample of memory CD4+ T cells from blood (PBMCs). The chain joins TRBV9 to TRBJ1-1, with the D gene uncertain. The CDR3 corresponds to CASSVVPEPNTEAFF. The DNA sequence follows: TGTGCCAGCAGCGTAGTGCCGGAACCCAACACTGAAGCTTTCTTT.